This TCR beta chain was documented in a study of cytomegalovirus exposure and HLA in healthy donors. After removal of 5 bases from V and 2 bases from J, the junction contained 8 bases not matched to a gene. CDR1 is LNHNV and CDR2 is YYDKDF in the germline V gene (reference sequence). There are 15 residues in the CDR3. Comments on this clone: Its specificity is unknown.

Points from the study as a whole: Confirmation was obtained in vitro that three CMV-associated chains are specific for CMV antigens. Later work found that TCR association rates differed between HLA loci; DRB1 had the most and HLA-C the fewest.

PCR amplification relied on 60 Vbeta primers (plus 13 Jbeta primers). Repertoires were generated with immunoSEQ multiplex PCR, while TCRdb's copy carries only in-frame clones and drops some. In the table there are around 200,000 clones, 77% of which are singletons. The rearrangement joins TRBV15 to TRBJ1-1; 7 positions match TRBD1. Sequencing input: PBMCs. This clonotype was sampled from a female donor in good health and CMV-seronegative. The CDR3 DNA reads TGTGCCACCAGCCCGCGACAGGGATCAAACACTGAAGCTTTCTTT. Protein: CATSPRQGSNTEAFF.